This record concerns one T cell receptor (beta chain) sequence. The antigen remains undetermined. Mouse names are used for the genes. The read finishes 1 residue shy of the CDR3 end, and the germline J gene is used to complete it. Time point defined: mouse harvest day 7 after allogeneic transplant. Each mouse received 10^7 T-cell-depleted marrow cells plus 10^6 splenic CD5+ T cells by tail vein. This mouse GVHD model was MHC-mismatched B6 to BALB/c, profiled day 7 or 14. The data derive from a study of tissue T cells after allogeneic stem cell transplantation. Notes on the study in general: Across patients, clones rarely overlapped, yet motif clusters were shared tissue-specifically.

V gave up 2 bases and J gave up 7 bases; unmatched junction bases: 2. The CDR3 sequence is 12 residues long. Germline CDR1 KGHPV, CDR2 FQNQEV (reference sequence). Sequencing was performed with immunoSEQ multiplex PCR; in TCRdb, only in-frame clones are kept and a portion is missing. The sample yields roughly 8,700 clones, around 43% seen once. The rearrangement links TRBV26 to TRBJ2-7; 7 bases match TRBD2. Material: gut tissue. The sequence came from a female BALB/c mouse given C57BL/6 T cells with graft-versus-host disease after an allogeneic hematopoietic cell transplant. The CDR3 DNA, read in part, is TGTGCCAGCAGTCTGGGGGGGGAGGAACAGTAC. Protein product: CASSLGGEEQY. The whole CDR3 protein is CASSLGGEEQYF.